A selection of T cell receptor beta chains follows, all from one sample in a study of shared clonotypes between healthy human individuals. This table comes from immunoSEQ multiplex PCR, and its TCRdb copy is limited to in-frame clones, with some not included. The data show around 2,000,000 clones, with roughly 95% seen just once and around 1.2% held by the top ten. The sample consisted of naive CD8+ T cells sorted from blood. The receptors originated from a man aged 18 to 29 in good health. Each CDR3 is given with its conserved first and last residue. A D gene is named only where the DNA matches it firmly. Clone sizes are given selectively: once, few, many, or a class where the clone is expanded.

clone size,D gene,V gene,J gene,CDR3 protein,CDR3 DNA
.,.,TRBV4-2,TRBJ2-7,CASSPPGSYEQYF,TGTGCCAGCAGCCCTCCGGGCTCCTACGAGCAGTACTTC
.,.,TRBV4-1,TRBJ2-7,CASSQENLASSYEQYF,TGCGCCAGCAGCCAAGAGAACCTAGCGTCGTCCTACGAGCAGTACTTC
.,.,TRBV7-8,TRBJ2-7,CASSSTRGSRYEQYF,TGTGCCAGCAGCTCAACCAGGGGTTCCAGGTACGAGCAGTACTTC
.,TRBD1,TRBV5-4,TRBJ1-1,CASSLEGQGVTEAFF,TGTGCCAGCAGCTTGGAGGGACAGGGAGTCACTGAAGCTTTCTTT
.,.,TRBV19,TRBJ1-4,CASSTGPPGLATNEKLFF,TGTGCCAGTAGTACCGGGCCTCCGGGTCTCGCAACTAATGAAAAACTGTTTTTT
few,.,TRBV6-5,TRBJ1-1,CASSYSADSMNTEAFF,TGTGCCAGCAGTTACTCGGCAGACTCCATGAACACTGAAGCTTTCTTT
.,.,TRBV6-1,TRBJ2-3,CASSEAGGGHTQYF,TGTGCCAGCAGTGAAGCTGGAGGAGGACATACGCAGTATTTT
.,.,TRBV6-5,TRBJ2-7,CASSYSGQNYEQYF,TGTGCCAGCAGTTACTCAGGACAGAACTACGAGCAGTACTTC
.,.,TRBV4-1,TRBJ2-5,CASSPRGLSIEETQYF,TGCGCCAGCAGCCCCAGGGGACTTAGCATCGAAGAGACCCAGTACTTC
.,TRBD2,TRBV2,TRBJ2-5,CASSEPGGGFQETQYF,TGTGCCAGCAGTGAGCCGGGAGGGGGGTTCCAAGAGACCCAGTACTTC
.,.,TRBV30,TRBJ1-5,CAWSVGGHSNQPQHF,TGTGCCTGGAGTGTGGGGGGACATAGCAATCAGCCCCAGCATTTT
.,.,TRBV4-1,TRBJ2-1,CASSPGGDEQFF,TGCGCCAGCAGCCCAGGGGGGGATGAGCAGTTCTTC
.,.,TRBV27,TRBJ2-1,CASSYDRSSYNEQFF,TGTGCCAGCAGTTACGATAGGAGCTCCTACAATGAGCAGTTCTTC
.,TRBD2,TRBV4-1,TRBJ2-7,CASSQGTSGRFYHEQYF,TGCGCCAGCAGCCAGGGAACTAGCGGGAGATTTTACCACGAGCAGTACTTC
.,TRBD2,TRBV4-1,TRBJ2-7,CASSLTGREGYEQYF,TGCGCCAGCAGCCTAACGGGCAGGGAGGGGTACGAGCAGTACTTC
.,TRBD1,TRBV5-4,TRBJ2-2,CASSGTVGGELFF,TGTGCCAGCAGTGGGACAGTCGGCGGGGAGCTGTTTTTT
.,TRBD1,TRBV9,TRBJ2-1,CASSVDRGTDEQFF,TGTGCCAGCAGCGTCGATCGAGGGACAGATGAGCAGTTCTTC
.,.,TRBV30,TRBJ1-6,CAWSDQGLYNSPLHF,TGTGCCTGGAGTGATCAGGGCCTCTATAATTCACCCCTCCACTTT
.,.,TRBV6-5,TRBJ1-2,CASIGGIPFGYTF,TGTGCCAGCATCGGGGGCATTCCGTTTGGCTACACCTTC
.,TRBD1,TRBV11-2,TRBJ2-7,CASRAPGTEGLRQYF,TGTGCCAGCCGGGCCCCCGGGACAGAAGGCCTAAGGCAGTACTTC
.,.,TRBV4-3,TRBJ2-1,CASSQDLHPTSYNEQFF,TGCGCCAGCAGCCAAGATCTCCATCCCACCTCCTACAATGAGCAGTTCTTC
.,.,TRBV6-5,TRBJ2-7,CASSYGPAYEQYF,TGTGCCAGCAGTTACGGTCCCGCCTACGAGCAGTACTTC
few,.,TRBV19,TRBJ1-6,CASSINPVSPLHF,TGTGCCAGTAGTATTAACCCGGTTTCACCCCTCCACTTT
.,.,TRBV5-6,TRBJ1-2,CASSLEAAYGYTF,TGTGCCAGCAGCTTGGAAGCGGCTTATGGCTACACCTTC
.,TRBD1,TRBV29-1,TRBJ2-7,CSVEDGGTGGTDEQYF,TGCAGCGTTGAAGATGGGGGGACAGGGGGCACGGACGAGCAGTACTTC
.,.,TRBV27,TRBJ1-6,CASSLRTANSPLHF,TGTGCCAGCAGTTTGAGAACAGCTAATTCACCCCTCCACTTT
.,.,TRBV29-1,TRBJ2-7,CSVIAYEQYF,TGCAGCGTTATAGCGTACGAGCAGTACTTC